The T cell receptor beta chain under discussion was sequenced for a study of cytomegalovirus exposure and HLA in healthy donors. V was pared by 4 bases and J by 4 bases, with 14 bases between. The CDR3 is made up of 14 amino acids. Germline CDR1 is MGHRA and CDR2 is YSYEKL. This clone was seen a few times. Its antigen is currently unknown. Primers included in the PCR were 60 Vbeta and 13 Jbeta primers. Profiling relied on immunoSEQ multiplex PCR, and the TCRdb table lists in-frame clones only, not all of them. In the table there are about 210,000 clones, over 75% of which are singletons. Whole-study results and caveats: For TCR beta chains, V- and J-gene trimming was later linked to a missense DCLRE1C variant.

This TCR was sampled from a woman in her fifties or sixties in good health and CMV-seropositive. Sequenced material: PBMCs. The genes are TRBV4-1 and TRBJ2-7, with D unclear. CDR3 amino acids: CASSPPVETYEQYF. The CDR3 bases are TGCGCCAGCAGCCCGCCCGTCGAGACTTACGAGCAGTACTTC.